This T cell receptor (delta chain) was recovered during a study of γδ T cells in repeated Plasmodium falciparum infection. At the level of the study: Samples were taken at baseline, before some infections, and 21 days after each.

Notes on this clone: Antigen specificity is unknown. TCRdb shows a much larger clone's protein in place of this DNA's translation, and the two differ at residue 19, likely through a read error; the protein shown is translated from the DNA.

Sequencing covered both gamma and delta TCR chains per sample. TCRdb re-identified clones in the multiplex PCR reads via CATT. This sample has approximately 90,000 delta-chain clones; 0.9% to 1% occur once, and the top ten carry nearly 10%. Vgamma9/Vdelta2+ and Vdelta2-negative gammadelta T cells were flow-sorted from PBMC for bulk sequencing. The CDR3 is made up of 22 amino acids. V lost 1 base to trimming and J lost 9 bases; unmatched junction nucleotides: 28. CDR1 is TSWWSYY and CDR2 is QGS in the germline V gene. Broader study findings: Over time and infection, Vgamma9/Vdelta2+ repertoires remained highly stable and polyclonal.

This TCR was sampled from a pool of human donors (malaria-infected and uninfected, not separated). The chain joins TRDV1 to TRDJ1; TRDD3 matches at 11 bases. The J gene comes from matching the DNA to germline here; TCRdb lacks it. Sequencing was done on a sample of gamma-delta T cells from blood. The CDR3 DNA sequence: TGTGCTCTTGGGGAACGTGGTACTGGGGGATATGGGTCGAATGGTTGTCCGATGGAACTCATCTTT. Encoded protein: CALGERGTGGYGSNGCPMELIF.